In this sample, the clone carrying this T cell receptor (beta chain) turned up many times. Its target is not known. Germline CDR1 and CDR2: SGHTA and FQGNSA. Trimming cost V 8 bases and J 2 bases, with 19 bases left between them. CDR3 length: 15 amino acids. TCRdb fed the reads into MiXCR, producing one record per CDR3 protein. The table shows under 850,000 distinct CDR3 sequences, with 30% to 35% occurring only once. This specimen comes from a study of T cell repertoires in cytomegalovirus infection. Across the whole study: TCR beta signatures that were public indicated CMV infection and matching HLA type.

Study-wide results and caveats: Clonotypes of TCR beta that were HLA-C-restricted and CMV-specific dominated the ex vivo response. CMV carriers having the relevant HLA were flagged by cumulative public TCR beta family frequency.

The TCR was taken from a human donor in good health (CMV status not recorded). Some clones in this sample may be carry-over from other donors' samples. The sample here was cultured PBMCs, taken from culture after CMV antigen stimulation. This sequence joins TRBV7-2 and TRBJ2-7; D is unclear. For the CDR3, the DNA is TGTGCCAGCCGGATAAGGATTGGCGAGACCTACGAGCAGTACTTC. Protein sequence: CASRIRIGETYEQYF. The entire variable domain, with the rest obtained from reference TRBV7-2 and TRBJ2-7, is as follows: GAGVSQSPSNKVTEKGKDVELRCDPISGHTALYWYRQSLGQGLEFLIYFQGNSAPDKSGLPSDRFSAERTGGSVSTLTIQRTQQEDSAVYLCASRIRIGETYEQYFGPGTRLTVT.